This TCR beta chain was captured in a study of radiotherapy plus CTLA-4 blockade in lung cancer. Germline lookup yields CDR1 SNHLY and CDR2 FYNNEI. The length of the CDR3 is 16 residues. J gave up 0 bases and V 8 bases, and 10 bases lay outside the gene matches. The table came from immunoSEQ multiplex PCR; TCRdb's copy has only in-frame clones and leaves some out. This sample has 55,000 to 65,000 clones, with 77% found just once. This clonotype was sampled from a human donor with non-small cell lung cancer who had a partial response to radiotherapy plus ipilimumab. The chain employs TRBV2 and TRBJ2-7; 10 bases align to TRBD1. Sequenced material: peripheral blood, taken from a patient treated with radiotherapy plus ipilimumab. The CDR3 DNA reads TGTGCCAGCGGGTTTCCGGGACAGGGGTCCTCCTACGAGCAGTACTTC. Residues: CASGFPGQGSSYEQYF.